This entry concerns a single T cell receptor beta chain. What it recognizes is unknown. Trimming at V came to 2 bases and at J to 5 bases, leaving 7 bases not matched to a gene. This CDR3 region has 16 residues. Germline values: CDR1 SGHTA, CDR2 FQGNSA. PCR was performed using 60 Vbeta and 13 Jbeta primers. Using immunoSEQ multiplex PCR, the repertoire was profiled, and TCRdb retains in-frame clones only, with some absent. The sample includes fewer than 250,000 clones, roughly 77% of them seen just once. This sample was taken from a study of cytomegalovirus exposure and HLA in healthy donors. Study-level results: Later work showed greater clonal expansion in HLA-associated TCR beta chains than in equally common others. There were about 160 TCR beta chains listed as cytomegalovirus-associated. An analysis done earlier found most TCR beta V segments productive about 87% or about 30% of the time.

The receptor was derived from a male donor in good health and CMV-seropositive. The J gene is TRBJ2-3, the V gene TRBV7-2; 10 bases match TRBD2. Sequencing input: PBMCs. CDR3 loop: CASSLRLAGARDTQYF. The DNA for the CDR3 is TGTGCCAGCAGCTTACGTCTAGCGGGGGCCCGAGATACGCAGTATTTT.